A single T cell receptor beta chain is shown here with its context. Its target is unknown. There are 15 residues in the CDR3. After removal of 0 bases from V and 7 bases from J, the junction contained 7 bases not matched to a gene. CDR1 LGHDT and CDR2 YNNKEL come from the germline V gene (reference sequence). The entry originates in a study of identical twins. Study-level results: The study found weaker excess twin sharing in beta out-of-frame sequences.

TCRdb processed the 5' RACE reads anew with MiXCR; each CDR3 protein has one entry. The sample lists about 720,000 distinct CDR3 sequences, 8.6% seen once, with approximately 0.94% in the top ten. Another study also made use of these data, one on yellow fever vaccine responses in identical twins.

The rearrangement joins TRBV3-1 to TRBJ1-2; 8 bases fit TRBD1. Material for sequencing was PBMCs. The TCR was taken from a woman in her late teens or twenties in good health. The CDR3 spells CASSQEARGRAGYTF. DNA of the CDR3: TGTGCCAGCAGCCAAGAAGCCAGGGGGCGAGCTGGCTACACCTTC. Together with reference TRBV3-1 and TRBJ1-2, the CDR3 gives the full variable domain: DTAVSQTPKYLVTQMGNDKSIKCEQNLGHDTMYWYKQDSKKFLKIMFSYNNKELIINETVPNRFSPKSPDKAHLNLHINSLELGDSAVYFCASSQEARGRAGYTFGSGTRLTVV.